These 2 T cell receptor beta chains came from one sample sequenced in a study of blood T cells in healthy people across ages. The authors ran a second PCR of roughly 6 to 11 cycles using a sample-barcoded 5' primer and a J-beta primer mix. Via MiXCR, TCRdb re-called the 5' RACE reads, giving one row per CDR3 protein. This sample carries nearly 1 million distinct CDR3 sequences, approximately 50% of them seen once, and the ten largest clones take around 21%. Sequenced input: blood. Receptor source: a woman aged 55-70 years in good health.

The table lists this clonotype with a count of one. The chain is built from TRBV15 and TRBJ2-1; the D gene is possibly TRBD2 (5 bases). V lost 8 bases, J lost 8 bases, and 16 bases lay in between. In germline, CDR1 is LNHNV, CDR2 YYDKDF (reference sequence). The CDR3 spans 13 residues. CDR3 nucleotide sequence: TGTGCCACCTTTGCCCCTAGCAGCTATGAGCAGTTCTTC. It encodes CATFAPSSYEQFF.

This chain joins TRBV7-9 and TRBJ2-5; 9 bases map to TRBD1. Germline V gene lookup returns CDR1 SEHNR and CDR2 FQNEAQ (reference sequence). The CDR3 is 16 amino acids. The trim removed 2 bases at V and 5 bases at J, leaving 9 bases unmatched. CDR3 residues: CASSLMLDRGSETQYF. The CDR3 DNA is TGTGCCAGCAGCTTAATGCTCGACAGGGGGTCTGAGACCCAGTACTTC.